The 19 T cell receptor beta chains below come from one sample, sequenced in a study of control samples from healthy donors and cancer patients. Assay: immunoSEQ multiplex PCR; the TCRdb copy retains only in-frame clones and omits some. The data show roughly 27,000 clones, approximately 91% seen once. Sequencing was done on a sample of PBMCs. The receptors here all came from a man in his fifties with lung cancer.

The chain couples TRBV28 to TRBJ1-6; D is unresolved. Trimming cost V 5 bases and J 5 bases, with 13 bases left between them. This CDR3 is 15 amino acids long. CDR1 is MDHEN and CDR2 is SYDVKM in the germline V gene. The CDR3 loop reads CASSVAWVDNSPLHF. CDR3 sequence (DNA): TGTGCCAGCAGTGTTGCTTGGGTGGATAATTCACCCCTCCACTTT.

This clone came up once. Here the CDR3 reads CASSLLGDSSGNTIYF. In DNA form, the CDR3 reads TGTGCCAGCAGCTTGTTGGGGGACAGCTCTGGAAACACCATATATTTT. The V and J genes are TRBV5-8 and TRBJ1-3, with 7 bases that match TRBD1. With V trimmed by 1 base and J by 0 bases, 4 bases remained unmatched. The CDR3 runs to 16 residues. Germline V gene lookup returns CDR1 SGHTS and CDR2 YDEGEE.

The rearrangement joins TRBV7-9 to TRBJ1-6; TRBD1 might be the D (5 bases). The V gene lost 5 bases and the J gene lost 8 bases, with 22 bases spanning the gap. Germline CDR1 and CDR2: SEHNR and FQNEAQ (reference sequence). The CDR3 has 17 residues. The CDR3 is CASSPGWDGLNYSPLHF. The DNA of the CDR3 is TGTGCCAGCAGCCCTGGCTGGGACGGACTTAATTATTCACCCCTCCACTTT.

This clone was recorded once. The chain has TRBV29-1 and TRBJ1-2; D call uncertain. This CDR3 has 12 residues. CDR1 and CDR2 (germline): SQVTM, ANQGSEA. Trimming stripped 3 bases from V and 5 bases from J, with 10 bases between. The chain's CDR3 is CSVDSQNYGYTF. The CDR3 DNA sequence: TGCAGCGTTGATAGCCAGAATTATGGCTACACCTTC.

As for this clone: The identical CDR3 is also encoded by other nucleotide sequences in the sample. The rearrangement uses TRBV5-4 and TRBJ2-2; possibly TRBD2 for D (7 bases). Germline assignment: CDR1 SGHNT and CDR2 YYREEE (reference sequence). The CDR3 sequence is 16 residues long. The germline V and J ends were trimmed by 6 bases and 3 bases, with 18 bases remaining between them. The DNA of the CDR3 is TGTGCCAGCAAAACTGGGGGGGGGCAGGACACCGGGGAGCTGTTTTTT. This gives the protein CASKTGGGQDTGELFF.

CDR3 sequence: CASSYGTGNLFHGYTF. CDR3 DNA: TGTGCCAGCAGTTACGGGACAGGGAATCTTTTTCATGGCTACACCTTC. This chain links TRBV6-5 with TRBJ1-2; 9 nucleotides line up with TRBD1. The germline gives CDR1 MNHEY, CDR2 SVGAGI. V was clipped by 2 bases and J by 6 bases; unmatched bases: 10. The CDR3 is made up of 16 amino acids.

This chain joins TRBV10-3 and TRBJ2-1; 13 nucleotides align to TRBD2. There are 15 residues in the CDR3. CDR1 and CDR2 (germline): ENHRY, SYGVKD. V trimming: 3 bases; J trimming: 10 bases; junction bases outside the gene matches: 6. CDR3 loop: CAISETSGGAWEQFF. DNA for the CDR3: TGTGCCATCAGTGAAACTAGCGGGGGGGCTTGGGAGCAGTTCTTC.

The rearrangement uses TRBV9 and TRBJ2-2; D is undetermined. Trimming cost V 4 bases and J 7 bases, with 23 bases left between them. This CDR3 spans 17 amino acids. Germline V gene sequence: CDR1 SGDLS, CDR2 YYNGEE. The CDR3 region has the DNA TGTGCCAGCAGCCAACCAGTGTCGGCAGGCAATTTCGGGGAGCTGTTTTTT. It encodes CASSQPVSAGNFGELFF.

The genes are TRBV6-5 and TRBJ1-5; D not resolved. The CDR3 runs to 13 residues. The V end lost 6 bases, the J end lost 7 bases, and 13 bases lay between the germline ends. Germline V CDR1 and CDR2: MNHEY, SVGAGI. CDR3 residues: CASRLTGNQPQHF. Written as DNA, the CDR3 is TGTGCCAGCAGACTCACTGGGAACCAGCCCCAGCATTTT.

The V gene is TRBV10-3, the J gene TRBJ2-7; the match to TRBD1 covers 9 bases. CDR1 is ENHRY, CDR2 SYGVKD, per germline. The V segment lost 8 bases and the J segment 0 bases; nucleotides outside the gene matches: 5. The CDR3 contains 14 residues. The CDR3 reads CAIAQTGGSYEQYF. The CDR3 region has the DNA TGTGCCATCGCTCAGACAGGGGGCTCCTACGAGCAGTACTTC.

About this clone: The junction shows a germline mismatch at one end, possibly a read error. The gene calls are TRBV9 and TRBJ1-2, with 9 bases identical to TRBD1. This CDR3 region has 12 residues. Germline CDR1 reads SGDLS; CDR2 reads YYNGEE. CDR3 bases: TGTGCCAGCAGCGCAGGGACAGGGATAGCTCTCTTC. Amino acids: CASSAGTGIALF.

This chain links TRBV5-4 with TRBJ1-4; TRBD1 matches at 11 bases. Germline V gene sequence: CDR1 SGHNT, CDR2 YYREEE (reference sequence). V was clipped by 4 bases and J by 6 bases; unmatched bases: 8. The CDR3 extends over 16 amino acids. CDR3 in amino acids: CASSQRTGGADEKLFF. The CDR3 bases are TGTGCCAGCAGCCAGCGGACAGGGGGCGCCGATGAAAAACTGTTTTTT. Combining the CDR3 with reference TRBV5-4 and TRBJ1-4 gives the whole variable domain ETGVTQSPTHLIKTRGQQVTLRCSSQSGHNTVSWYQQALGQGPQFIFQYYREEENGRGNFPPRFSGLQFPNYSSELNVNALELDDSALYLCASSQRTGGADEKLFFGSGTQLSVL.

The chain recombines TRBV2 with TRBJ2-5; the match to TRBD2 covers 8 bases. This CDR3 has 14 amino acids. V dropped 7 bases and J dropped 1; count of bases not matched to a gene: 5. The germline V gene has CDR1 SNHLY and CDR2 FYNNEI. CDR3 sequence: CASTAGTSQETQYF. The CDR3 DNA reads TGTGCCAGCACCGCCGGGACTAGCCAAGAGACCCAGTACTTC.

This clone occurred once. The chain is built from TRBV4-3 and TRBJ2-7, with 7 bases fitting TRBD1. This CDR3 region has 19 residues. Trimming removed 0 bases from V and 0 bases from J; junction bases left unmatched: 14. The V gene's germline CDR1 is LGHNA and CDR2 YSLEER. In nucleotides, the CDR3 is TGCGCCAGCAGCCAAGATCCCCGCCAGGGGGTTAAAGGCTCCTACGAGCAGTACTTC. Encoded protein: CASSQDPRQGVKGSYEQYF.

The CDR3 coding sequence is TGTGCCTGCAGCGACAGGAGGAATCAGCCCCAGCATTTT. Protein sequence: CACSDRRNQPQHF. The rearrangement uses TRBV30 and TRBJ1-5; the D gene is possibly TRBD1 (6 bases). Germline values: CDR1 GTSNPN, CDR2 SVGIG (reference sequence). Trimming pared 6 bases from V and 4 bases from J, leaving 13 bases between. This CDR3 has 13 amino acids.

J is TRBJ2-3 and V is TRBV7-8; 9 bases map to TRBD2. The CDR3 is 15 amino acids. Per germline, CDR1 SGHVS and CDR2 FQNEAQ. V lost 0 bases, J lost 6 bases, and 4 bases stayed unmatched. In DNA, the CDR3 is TGTGCCAGCAGCTTAGCTAGCGGGGGCGTGGATACGCAGTATTTT. Protein: CASSLASGGVDTQYF.

The rearrangement links TRBV9 to TRBJ2-1; 9 nucleotides match TRBD1. Germline V lookup: CDR1 SGDLS, CDR2 YYNGEE. This CDR3 is 13 amino acids long. V lost 4 bases to trimming and J lost 9 bases; unmatched junction nucleotides: 5. CDR3 nucleotide sequence: TGTGCCAGCAGCCGGGACAGGGCCTTTGAGCAGTTCTTC. Protein product: CASSRDRAFEQFF.

This sequence joins TRBV10-3 and TRBJ2-1; no firm D call. The length of the CDR3 is 13 residues. Germline CDR1 reads ENHRY; CDR2 reads SYGVKD. Deletions cut 2 bases from V and 5 bases from J, with 7 bases between. For the CDR3, the DNA is TGTGCCATCAGTGAGCCCCGTAACAATGAGCAGTTCTTC. Its translation is CAISEPRNNEQFF.

The chain uses TRBV28 and TRBJ2-7, with 10 bases lining up with TRBD1. The CDR3 is 14 amino acids. The germline gives CDR1 MDHEN, CDR2 SYDVKM. Unmatched junction bases numbered 8, after V lost 7 bases and J lost 5 bases. CDR3 protein: CASITGQGTDEQYF. In nucleotides, the CDR3 is TGTGCCAGCATTACGGGACAGGGGACCGACGAGCAGTACTTC.